This T cell receptor (beta chain) was captured in a study of OX40 agonist ivuxolimab in advanced cancers. The overall study: Participants could have had prior anti-PD-1, anti-PD-L1 or anti-CTLA-4 therapy, and approximately 40% had some.

Sequenced by immunoSEQ multiplex PCR; TCRdb stores in-frame clones only, minus some. This sample has about 94,000 clones; roughly 89% occur once, and the top ten carry 0.7% to 0.95%. The germline V gene has CDR1 LNHDA and CDR2 SQIVND (reference sequence). V lost 7 bases and J lost 4, with 8 bases in between. This CDR3 comprises 12 residues. The genes are TRBV19 and TRBJ1-5, with D hard to call. The sequence was collected from an adult with an advanced solid tumor such as melanoma, head and neck, liver or kidney cancer. Material: CD4+ or CD8+ T cells sorted from blood, obtained in a trial of the OX40 agonist ivuxolimab. CDR3 region: CASMDGNQPQHF. The CDR3 region has the DNA TGTGCCAGTATGGACGGGAATCAGCCCCAGCATTTT. Looking up the rest from reference TRBV19 and TRBJ1-5 gives the full variable domain: DGGITQSPKYLFRKEGQNVTLSCEQNLNHDAMYWYRQDPGQGLRLIYYSQIVNDFQKGDIAEGYSVSREKKESFPLTVTSAQKNPTAFYLCASMDGNQPQHFGDGTRLSIL.